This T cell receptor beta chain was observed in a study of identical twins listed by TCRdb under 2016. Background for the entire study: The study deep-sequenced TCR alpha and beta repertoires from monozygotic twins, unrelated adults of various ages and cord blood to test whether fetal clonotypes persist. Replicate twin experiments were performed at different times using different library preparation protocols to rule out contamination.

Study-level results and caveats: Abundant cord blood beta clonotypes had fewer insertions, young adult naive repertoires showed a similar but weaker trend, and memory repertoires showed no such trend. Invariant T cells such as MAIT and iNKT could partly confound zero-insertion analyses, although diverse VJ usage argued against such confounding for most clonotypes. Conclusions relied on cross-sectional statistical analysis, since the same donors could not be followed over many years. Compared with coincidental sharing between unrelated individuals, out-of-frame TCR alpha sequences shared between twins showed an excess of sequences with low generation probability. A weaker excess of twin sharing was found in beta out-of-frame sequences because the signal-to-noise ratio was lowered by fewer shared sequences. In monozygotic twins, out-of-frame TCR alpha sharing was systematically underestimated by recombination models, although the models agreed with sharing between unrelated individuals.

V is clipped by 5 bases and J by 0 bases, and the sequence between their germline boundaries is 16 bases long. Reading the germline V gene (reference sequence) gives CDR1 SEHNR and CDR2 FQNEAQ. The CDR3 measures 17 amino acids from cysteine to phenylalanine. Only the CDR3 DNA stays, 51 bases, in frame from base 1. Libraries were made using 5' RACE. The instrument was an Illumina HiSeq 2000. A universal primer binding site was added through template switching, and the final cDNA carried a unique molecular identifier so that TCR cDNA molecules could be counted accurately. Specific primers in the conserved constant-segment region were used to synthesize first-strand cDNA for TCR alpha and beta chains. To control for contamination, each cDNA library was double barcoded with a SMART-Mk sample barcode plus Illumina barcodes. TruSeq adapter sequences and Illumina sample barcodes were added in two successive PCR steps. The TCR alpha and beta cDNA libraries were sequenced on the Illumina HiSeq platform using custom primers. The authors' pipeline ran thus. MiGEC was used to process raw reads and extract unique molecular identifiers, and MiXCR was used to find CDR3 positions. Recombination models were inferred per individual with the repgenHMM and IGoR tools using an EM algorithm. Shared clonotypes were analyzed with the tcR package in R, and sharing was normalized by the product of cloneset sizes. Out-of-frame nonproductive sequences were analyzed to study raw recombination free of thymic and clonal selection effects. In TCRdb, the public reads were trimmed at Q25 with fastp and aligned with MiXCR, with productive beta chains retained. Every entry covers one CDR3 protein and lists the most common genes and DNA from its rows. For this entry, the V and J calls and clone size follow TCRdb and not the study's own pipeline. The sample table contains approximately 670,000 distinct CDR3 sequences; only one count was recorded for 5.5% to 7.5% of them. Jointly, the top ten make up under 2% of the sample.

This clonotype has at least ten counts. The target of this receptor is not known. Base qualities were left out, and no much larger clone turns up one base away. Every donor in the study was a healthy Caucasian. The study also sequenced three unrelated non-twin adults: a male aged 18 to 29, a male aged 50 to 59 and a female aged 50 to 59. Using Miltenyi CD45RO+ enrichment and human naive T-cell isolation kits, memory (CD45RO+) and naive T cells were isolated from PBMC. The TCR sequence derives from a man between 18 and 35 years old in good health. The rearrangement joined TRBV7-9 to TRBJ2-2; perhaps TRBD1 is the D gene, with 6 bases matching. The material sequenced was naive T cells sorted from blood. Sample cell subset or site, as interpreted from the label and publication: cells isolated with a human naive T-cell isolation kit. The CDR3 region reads CASSHIGDTSNTGELFF. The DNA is TGTGCCAGCAGCCACATCGGGGACACTTCGAACACCGGGGAGCTGTTTTTT. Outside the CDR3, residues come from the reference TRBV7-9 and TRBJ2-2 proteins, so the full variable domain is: DTGVSQNPRHKITKRGQNVTFRCDPISEHNRLYWYRQTLGQGPEFLTYFQNEAQLEKSRLLSDRFSAERPKGSFSTLEIQRTEQGDSAMYLCASSHIGDTSNTGELFFGEGSRLTVL.